What follows is one T cell receptor (beta chain) and its context. Its antigen is unidentified. The data derive from a study of T cell repertoires in cytomegalovirus infection. Study in general: Alongside well-studied HLA-B-restricted CMV epitopes, recently identified HLA-C-restricted CMV epitopes were also used. CMV infection together with matching HLA type was indicated by public TCR beta signatures. Study-wide results and caveats: CMV carriers with the relevant HLA were identified by cumulative public TCR beta family frequency. CMV-specific TCR beta clonotypes restricted by HLA-C dominated the ex vivo response.

TCRdb independently ran MiXCR on the reads; one entry per CDR3 protein. The table shows tens of thousands of distinct CDR3 sequences, with roughly 20% occurring only once. The sequence was obtained from a human donor in good health (CMV status not recorded). Some clones in this sample may be carry-over from other donors' samples. This specimen was CD8+ T cells from cultured PBMCs, taken from culture after CMV antigen stimulation.

CDR3 region: CASTLTGGHTEAFF. The CDR3, as DNA: TGTGCCAGCACCCTGACAGGGGGGCACACTGAAGCTTTCTTT. The V gene is TRBV6-2 or TRBV6-3, the J gene TRBJ1-1; 9 bases line up with TRBD1. The CDR3 consists of 14 residues. The V gene's germline CDR1 is MNHEY and CDR2 SVGEGT. J gave up 3 bases and V 7 bases, and 6 bases lay outside the gene matches.